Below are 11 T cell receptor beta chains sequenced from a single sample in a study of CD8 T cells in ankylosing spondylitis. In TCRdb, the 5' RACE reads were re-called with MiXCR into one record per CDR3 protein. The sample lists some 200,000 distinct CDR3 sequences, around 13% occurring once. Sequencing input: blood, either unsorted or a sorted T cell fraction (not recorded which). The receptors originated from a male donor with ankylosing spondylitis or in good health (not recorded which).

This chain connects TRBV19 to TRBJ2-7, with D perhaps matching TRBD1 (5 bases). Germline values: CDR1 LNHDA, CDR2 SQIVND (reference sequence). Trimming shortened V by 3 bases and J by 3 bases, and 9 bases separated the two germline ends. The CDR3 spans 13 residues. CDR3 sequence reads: CASSIGADYEQYF. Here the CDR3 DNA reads TGTGCCAGTAGTATTGGGGCAGACTACGAGCAGTACTTC.

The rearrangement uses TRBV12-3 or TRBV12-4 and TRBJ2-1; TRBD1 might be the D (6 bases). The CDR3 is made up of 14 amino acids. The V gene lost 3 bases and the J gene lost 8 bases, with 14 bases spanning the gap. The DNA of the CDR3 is TGTGCCAGCAGTTTCGCAGGGGAGATCGATGAGCAGTTCTTC. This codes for CASSFAGEIDEQFF.

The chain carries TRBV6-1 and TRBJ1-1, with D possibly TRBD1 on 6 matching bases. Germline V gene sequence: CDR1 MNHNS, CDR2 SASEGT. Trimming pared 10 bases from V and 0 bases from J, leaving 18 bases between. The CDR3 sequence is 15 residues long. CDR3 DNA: TGTGCCACCGCATTCGGGAGGGGGATGAACACTGAAGCTTTCTTT. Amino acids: CATAFGRGMNTEAFF.

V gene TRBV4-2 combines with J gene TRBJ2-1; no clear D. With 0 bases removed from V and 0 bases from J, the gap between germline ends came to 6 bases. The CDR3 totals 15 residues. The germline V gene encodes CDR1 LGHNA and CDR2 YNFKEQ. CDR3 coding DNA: TGTGCCAGCAGCCAAGATGGCTCCTCCTACAATGAGCAGTTCTTC. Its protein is CASSQDGSSYNEQFF.

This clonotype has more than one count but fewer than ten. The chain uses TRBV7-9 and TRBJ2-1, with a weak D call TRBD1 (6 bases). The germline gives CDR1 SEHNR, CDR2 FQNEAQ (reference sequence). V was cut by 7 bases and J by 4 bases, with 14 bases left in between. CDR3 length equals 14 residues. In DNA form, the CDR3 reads TGTGCCAGCACCTTTTTACAGGGATACAATGAGCAGTTCTTC. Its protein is CASTFLQGYNEQFF.

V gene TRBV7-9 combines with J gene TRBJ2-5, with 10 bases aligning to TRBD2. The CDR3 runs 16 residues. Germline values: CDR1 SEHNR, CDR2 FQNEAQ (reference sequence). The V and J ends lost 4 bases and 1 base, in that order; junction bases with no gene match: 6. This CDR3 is CASSSRLAGSQETQYF. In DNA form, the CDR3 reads TGTGCCAGCAGCTCCCGACTAGCGGGTTCCCAAGAGACCCAGTACTTC.

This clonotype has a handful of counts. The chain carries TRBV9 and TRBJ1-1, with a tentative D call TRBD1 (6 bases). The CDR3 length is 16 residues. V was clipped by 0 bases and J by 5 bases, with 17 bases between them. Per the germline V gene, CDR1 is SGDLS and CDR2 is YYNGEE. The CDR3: CASSVGEGGVGTEAFF. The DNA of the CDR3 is TGTGCCAGCAGCGTAGGGGAAGGGGGTGTTGGTACTGAAGCTTTCTTT.

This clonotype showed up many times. The CDR3 loop is CSARSPSGDTEAFF. CDR3 nucleotide sequence: TGCAGTGCTAGAAGCCCGTCGGGGGACACTGAAGCTTTCTTT. The chain combines TRBV20-1 with TRBJ1-1; maybe TRBD1 (5 bases). The CDR3 consists of 14 residues. Germline CDR1 DFQATT, CDR2 SNEGSKA (reference sequence). V lost 2 bases and J 3 bases, leaving 13 bases between the germline ends.

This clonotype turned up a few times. CDR3 amino acids: CASSQDVQETQYF. The DNA for the CDR3 is TGTGCCAGCAGCCAAGATGTGCAAGAGACCCAGTACTTC. This chain links TRBV3-1 with TRBJ2-5; D call uncertain. Germline V lookup: CDR1 LGHDT, CDR2 YNNKEL (reference sequence). CDR3 length: 13 amino acids. With 0 bases removed from V and 2 bases from J, the gap between germline ends came to 4 bases.

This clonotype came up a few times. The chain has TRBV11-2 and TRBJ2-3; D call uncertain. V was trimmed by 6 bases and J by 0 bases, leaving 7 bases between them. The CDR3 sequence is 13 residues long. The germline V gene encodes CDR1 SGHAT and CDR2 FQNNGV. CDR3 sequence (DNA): TGTGCCAGCAGACAGAGTAGCACAGATACGCAGTATTTT. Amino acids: CASRQSSTDTQYF.

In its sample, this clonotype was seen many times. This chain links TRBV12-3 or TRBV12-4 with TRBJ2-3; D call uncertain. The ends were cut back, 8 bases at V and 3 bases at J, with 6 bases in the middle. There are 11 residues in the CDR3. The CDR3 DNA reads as TGTGCCAGCCGCCTGACAGATACGCAGTATTTT. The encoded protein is CASRLTDTQYF.